The T cell receptor (beta chain) under discussion was sequenced for a study of patients and donors after allogeneic stem cell transplantation. Trimming removed 0 bases from V and 4 bases from J; junction bases left unmatched: 2. The CDR3 has 14 residues. CDR1 is LNHNV and CDR2 is YYDKDF in the germline V gene (reference sequence). One entry per CDR3 protein results from TCRdb running MiXCR on the RT-PCR reads. This table has 800,000 to 1,000,000 distinct CDR3 sequences, more than 15% appearing once. The receptor comes from a human donor who was either an allogeneic HSCT recipient or a stem cell or donor lymphocyte infusion donor (not recorded which). It is not recorded whose cells these are; they may come from a transplant donor. Sequencing was carried out using blood, either unsorted or a sorted T cell fraction (not recorded which). The genes are TRBV15 and TRBJ2-7, with 8 bases lining up with TRBD1. The CDR3 bases are TGTGCCACCAGCAGAGATAGGACAGGGTACGAGCAGTACTTC. Its protein product is CATSRDRTGYEQYF.